A selection of T cell receptor beta chains follows, all from one sample in a study of OX40 agonist ivuxolimab in advanced cancers. Sequenced by immunoSEQ multiplex PCR; TCRdb stores in-frame clones only, minus some. The sample yields 90,000 to 120,000 clones, approximately 90% seen once. This sample comprised CD4+ or CD8+ T cells sorted from blood, obtained in a trial of the OX40 agonist ivuxolimab. These receptors came from an adult with an advanced solid tumor such as melanoma, head and neck, liver or kidney cancer. Both conserved end residues are part of each CDR3.

j_gene	v_gene	CDR3aa
TRBJ2-3	TRBV9	CASSVSRGQLTDTQYF
TRBJ2-5	TRBV28	CASSYDETQYF
TRBJ1-2	TRBV6-6	CASSLSGGAGYTF
TRBJ2-1	TRBV6-5	CASRLTSGSYNEQFF
TRBJ1-3	TRBV9	CASSPPPGPQSGNTIYF
TRBJ1-5	TRBV5-4	CASSQDITLGQPQHF
TRBJ2-1	TRBV12-5	CASGPGLVSYNEQFF
TRBJ1-1	TRBV6-5	CASSVQAAKTEAFF
TRBJ2-3	TRBV5-1	CASSLGKASTDTQYF
TRBJ1-2	TRBV7-2	CASSLGNGLRGGYTF
TRBJ2-3	TRBV14	CASSQGEGYGTDTQYF
TRBJ1-1	TRBV4-1	CASSRQGRGEAFF
TRBJ2-7	TRBV5-1	CASSLAGALYEQYF
TRBJ2-7	TRBV15	CATSRDEEFRARQYF
TRBJ1-4	TRBV5-1	CASSPGTNEKLFF
TRBJ1-2	TRBV28	CASRSYGYTF
TRBJ2-2	TRBV27	CASSLSFNAGELFF
TRBJ2-7	TRBV21-1	CASTHSGRPSYEQYF
TRBJ2-7	TRBV5-1	CASSPYDRAYEQYF
TRBJ2-1	TRBV19	CASSIATMTYNEQFF
TRBJ2-2	TRBV19	CASSPTSGRATGELFF
TRBJ2-7	TRBV28	CASRTERTEEQYF
TRBJ2-1	TRBV6-9	CASSSGLAGGNNEQFF
TRBJ2-4	TRBV6-5	CASNELAGGDIQYF
TRBJ2-1	TRBV6-5	CASSYEGYNEQFF
TRBJ2-7	TRBV7-2	CASSFPPGEVSYEQYF
TRBJ1-2	TRBV6-1	CASQELYGYTF
TRBJ1-5	TRBV5-6	CASSLLGALDQPQHF
TRBJ2-1	TRBV5-6	CASSSPSGRNYNEQFF
TRBJ2-7	TRBV7-6	CASSLGVAGEREQYF
TRBJ2-7	TRBV6-5	CAVTGISYEQYF
TRBJ1-4	TRBV28	CASSLTGTNEKLFF
TRBJ1-2	TRBV6-1	CASSEVDRAGYTF
TRBJ2-1	TRBV25-1	CASSEWSAGVDYNEQFF
TRBJ2-7	TRBV11-2	CASSLGRGAYEQYF
TRBJ2-3	TRBV7-8	CASSLATGRAEDTQYF
TRBJ2-2	TRBV2	CASRPGEFGELFF
TRBJ1-4	TRBV2	CASSARDSSEKLFF
TRBJ1-5	TRBV21-1	CASSLRGEVLHQPQHF
TRBJ1-1	TRBV7-9	CASSRDLNTEAFF
TRBJ1-4	TRBV5-3	CARLSTGANEKLFF
TRBJ1-6	TRBV11-3	CASSHRTDSPLHF
TRBJ2-7	TRBV15	CATSSDRLGPSEQYF
TRBJ1-1	TRBV29-1	CSVLRGHTEAFF
TRBJ2-7	TRBV6-5	CASSYFGGLESYEQYF
TRBJ2-3	TRBV7-9	CASSPRDLITDTQYF
TRBJ2-7	TRBV6-4	CASSGTSPTPYEQYF
TRBJ2-1	TRBV4-1	CASSQVNIVSYNEQFF
TRBJ1-5	TRBV19	CASSIGAGEPHQPQHF
TRBJ2-3	TRBV2	CASSGLAGVTDTQYF
TRBJ1-5	TRBV28	CASSLGGSNQPQHF
TRBJ1-1	TRBV29-1	CSVEESGGTEAFF
TRBJ2-1	TRBV5-1	CASRGAGEVNEQFF
TRBJ2-3	TRBV5-4	CASSVTDTQYF
TRBJ2-1	TRBV7-2	CASSLVGGTLNEQFF
TRBJ2-7	TRBV5-1	CASSFSGLAALEQYF
TRBJ2-2	TRBV19	CASSTNRELTGELFF
TRBJ2-7	TRBV7-3	CASSLTLGGGYEQYF
TRBJ2-3	TRBV11-2	CASKTNRGPSTDTQYF